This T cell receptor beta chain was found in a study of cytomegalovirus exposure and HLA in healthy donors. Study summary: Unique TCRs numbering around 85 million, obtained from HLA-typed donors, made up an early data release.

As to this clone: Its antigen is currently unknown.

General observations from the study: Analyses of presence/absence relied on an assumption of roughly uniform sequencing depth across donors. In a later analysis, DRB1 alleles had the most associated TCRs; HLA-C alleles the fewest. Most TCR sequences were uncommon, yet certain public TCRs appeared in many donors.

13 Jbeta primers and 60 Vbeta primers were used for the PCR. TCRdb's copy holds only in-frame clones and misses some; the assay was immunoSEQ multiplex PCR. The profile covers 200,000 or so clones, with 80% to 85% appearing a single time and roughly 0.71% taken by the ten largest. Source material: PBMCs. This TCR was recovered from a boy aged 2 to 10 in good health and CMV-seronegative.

The CDR3, as DNA: TGTGCCAGCAGAATAGCGGGAGGCCCCTACAATGAGCAGTTCTTC. Translation gives CASRIAGGPYNEQFF. The J gene is TRBJ2-1, the V gene TRBV2, with 10 bases aligning to TRBD2. J lost 2 bases, V lost 6 bases, and 4 bases had no gene match. This CDR3 has 15 amino acids. CDR1 and CDR2 from the germline V gene are SNHLY and FYNNEI.